The 9 T cell receptor beta chains below all came from one sample that was sequenced in a study of tumor and adjacent non-tumor tissue in lung cancer. The library came from three nested PCR rounds adapted from ARM-PCR protocols. From the multiplex PCR reads, TCRdb called clonotypes with MiXCR, one entry per CDR3 protein. Of tens of thousands of distinct CDR3 sequences listed, around 75% are singletons. No cell sorting was done before RNA was extracted from the tissue. Sequenced input: lung tumor tissue. Receptors were obtained from a woman aged 50 to 65 with non-small cell lung cancer.

This clonotype was seen once. The rearrangement joins TRBV6-6 to TRBJ1-2, with 7 bases identical to TRBD1. Germline lookup yields CDR1 MNHNY and CDR2 SVGAGI (reference sequence). The trim removed 4 bases at V and 11 bases at J, leaving 13 bases unmatched. The CDR3 is made up of 14 amino acids. The CDR3, as DNA: TGTGCCAGCAGTTTCACAGGGGCGGAGAGTGGATACACCTTC. It codes for CASSFTGAESGYTF.

The sample holds many counts of this clonotype. The CDR3: CSVELAGDFRETQYF. CDR3 nucleotides: TGCAGCGTTGAGTTAGCGGGAGACTTCCGAGAGACCCAGTACTTC. This chain uses TRBV29-1 with TRBJ2-5, with 9 nucleotides matching TRBD2. Germline CDR1 SQVTM, CDR2 ANQGSEA. The CDR3 contains 15 residues. Trimming removed 3 bases from V and 4 bases from J; junction bases left unmatched: 9.

On this clonotype: A read error is likely, as this CDR3 ends without the conserved phenylalanine or tryptophan. The J gene is TRBJ1-2, the V gene TRBV10-3; 9 bases are shared with TRBD1. Germline CDR1 reads ENHRY; CDR2 reads SYGVKD. The CDR3 has 13 amino acids. CDR3 bases: TGTGCCATCCGGGACAGGGTCCCCTATAGCTACACCATC. Translated: CAIRDRVPYSYTI.

Of note for this clonotype: The final CDR3 position lacks the conserved phenylalanine or tryptophan, pointing to a likely read error. The limits of the CDR3 on the DNA are not certain, so only TCRdb's listed CDR3 is given. V usage is TRBV11-2 and J usage is TRBJ2-7; TRBD2 reflects the table's D call only, with no check against the DNA. The CDR3 is 16 amino acids in total, end residues counted. The germline V gene encodes CDR1 SGHAT and CDR2 FQNNGV. CDR3 sequence reads: CTSRLRGLAVSDEQYS.

Details on this clonotype: As the CDR3 is not closed by the conserved phenylalanine or tryptophan, this likely results from a read error. The chain combines TRBV20-1 with TRBJ1-2, with a weak D call TRBD1 (5 bases). The germline CDR1 and CDR2 sequences are DFQATT and SNEGSKA (reference sequence). The CDR3 is 10 residues long. The CDR3 is CSGTNYGYTI. Written as DNA, the CDR3 is TGCAGTGGGACAAACTATGGTTACACCATC.

Details on this clonotype: One end of the junction fails to match germline, which may point to a read error. The V gene is TRBV28, the J gene TRBJ1-2, with TRBD1 matching over 9 bases. The CDR3 length is 14 residues. CDR1 MDHEN and CDR2 SYDVKM come from the germline V gene. CDR3 DNA sequence: TGTGCCAGCAGCCTCTCGGGACAGGGCCATGGTTACACCTTC. Its translation: CASSLSGQGHGYTF.

Notes on this clonotype: At one of its ends the junction is not consistent with the germline gene, which may arise from a read error. The rearrangement joins TRBV20-1 to TRBJ1-2; D remains unclear. CDR1 and CDR2 from the germline V gene are DFQATT and SNEGSKA (reference sequence). CDR3 length: 13 amino acids. The CDR3 sequence is CSVRPPGVTGYTF. The CDR3 bases are TGCAGTGTTAGACCCCCGGGAGTTACCGGTTACACCTTC.

Of note for this clonotype: One junction end disagrees with the germline gene, perhaps due to a read error. The chain is built from TRBV11-2 and TRBJ2-7; no firm D call. CDR1 is SGHAT and CDR2 is FQNNGV in the germline V gene. The CDR3 sequence is 15 residues long. Written as DNA, the CDR3 is TGTGCTAGCAGCGTATCTCCGAGTCCCTCCTACGAGCAGTACTTT. It is translated as CASSVSPSPSYEQYF. The whole variable domain, remainder taken from reference TRBV11-2 and TRBJ2-7, is EAGVAQSPRYKIIEKRQSVAFWCNPISGHATLYWYQQILGQGPKLLIQFQNNGVVDDSQLPKDRFSAERLKGVDSTLKIQPAKLEDSAVYLCASSVSPSPSYEQYFGPGTRLTVT.

Regarding this clonotype: Germline is not matched at one junction end, which may reflect a read error. The chain joins TRBV20-1 to TRBJ2-1; tentatively, D is TRBD1 (7 bases). This CDR3 comprises 12 residues. Germline-derived CDR1 and CDR2 are DFQATT and SNEGSKA (reference sequence). Here the CDR3 reads CSAFDREDEQFF. In DNA form, the CDR3 reads TGCAGTGCGTTTGACAGGGAGGATGAGCAGTTCTTT.